One and the same sample provided the 14 T cell receptor beta chains below, sequenced in a study of T cells after yellow fever vaccination. Each CDR3 protein is one row after TCRdb ran MiXCR on the 5' RACE reads. Of about 350,000 distinct CDR3 sequences detected, approximately 4% appear once; the ten largest clones hold under 30%. The material was PBMCs, obtained 5 days after the yellow fever booster vaccination. All receptors derive from a man younger than 30 who received the YFV17D yellow fever vaccine.

In its sample, this clonotype was seen many times. The chain links TRBV7-3 to TRBJ1-1; D gene ambiguous. The CDR3 contains 13 residues. Between the trimmed V and J ends, which lost 5 bases and 1 base, there was a span of 8 bases. Per the germline V gene, CDR1 is SGHTA and CDR2 is FQGTGA. This CDR3 is CASSVQRNTEAFF. The CDR3 DNA sequence: TGTGCCAGCAGCGTACAGAGGAACACTGAAGCTTTCTTT.

This clonotype was detected only a few times. The V gene is TRBV27, the J gene TRBJ1-3; D ambiguous. Trimming left V 0 bases short and J 2 bases short, with 8 bases between. The CDR3 sequence is 15 residues long. Per the germline V gene, CDR1 is MNHEY and CDR2 is SMNVEV (reference sequence). The CDR3 sequence is CASSLSAGTGNTIYF. CDR3 coding DNA: TGTGCCAGCAGTTTATCAGCGGGAACTGGAAACACCATATATTTT.

This clonotype was counted a few times. The junction differs from germline at one of its ends, possibly a read error. The genes are TRBV6-5 and TRBJ2-5, with D possibly being TRBD2 (5 bases). CDR1 is MNHEY and CDR2 is SVGAGI in the germline V gene. This CDR3 is built from 17 residues. CDR3 coding DNA: TGTGCCAGCAGCTACTCGTTACTAGGCTCCCATTCTGGGACCCAGTACTTC. Protein: CASSYSLLGSHSGTQYF.

This clonotype was observed a handful of times. The genes are TRBV9 and TRBJ2-1; D is possibly TRBD1 or TRBD2 (5 bases each). Trimming took 4 bases from V and 4 from J, leaving 18 bases between them. CDR3 length equals 16 residues. Germline CDR1 SGDLS, CDR2 YYNGEE. The CDR3 DNA follows: TGTGCCAGCAGCCCTCAATGGGGGAGCGGTTACAATGAGCAGTTCTTC. Translating it yields CASSPQWGSGYNEQFF.

This clonotype was counted between two and nine times. This CDR3 is CASRTGTGMGQPQHF. The CDR3 DNA reads as TGTGCCAGCAGAACCGGGACAGGGATGGGTCAGCCCCAGCATTTT. This chain connects TRBV6-1 to TRBJ1-5; TRBD1 agrees at 9 bases. This CDR3 region has 15 residues. Germline trimming cut 6 bases from V and 6 bases from J; bases unmatched to any gene: 9. Looked up from germline, CDR1 is MNHNS and CDR2 is SASEGT.

This clonotype has only a few counts. The V and J genes are TRBV4-1 and TRBJ2-4, with D tentatively TRBD1 (7 bases). Looked up from germline, CDR1 is MGHRA and CDR2 is YSYEKL. V lost 0 bases, J lost 6 bases, and 12 bases lay in between. CDR3 length equals 15 residues. CDR3 sequence: CASSQDRGVGNIQYF. CDR3 sequence (DNA): TGCGCCAGCAGCCAAGACAGGGGGGTCGGAAACATTCAGTACTTC.

The J gene is TRBJ2-7, the V gene TRBV20-1, with 7 bases aligning to TRBD1. This CDR3 is 14 amino acids long. The V segment lost 0 bases and the J segment 6 bases; nucleotides outside the gene matches: 8. CDR1 is DFQATT and CDR2 is SNEGSKA in the germline V gene (reference sequence). CDR3 coding DNA: TGCAGTGCTAGAGATCCGCGACAGGGCCGCGAGCAGTACTTC. As protein: CSARDPRQGREQYF.

This clonotype was detected ten times or more. V is TRBV27 and J is TRBJ1-1; possibly TRBD1 for D (6 bases). The CDR3 length is 15 residues. Germline CDR1 is MNHEY and CDR2 is SMNVEV (reference sequence). The V gene lost 3 bases and the J gene lost 2 bases, with 13 bases spanning the gap. CDR3 DNA sequence: TGTGCCAGCAGTTTGGGTACGGGGGCAAACACTGAAGCTTTCTTT. It is translated as CASSLGTGANTEAFF.

This clonotype was detected only a few times. J is TRBJ2-3 and V is TRBV20-1, with 8 bases matching TRBD1. Per germline, CDR1 DFQATT and CDR2 SNEGSKA (reference sequence). The ends lost 4 bases at V and 2 bases at J; junction bases unmatched: 8. CDR3 length: 15 residues. Here the CDR3 reads CSAKLDRGFTDTQYF. CDR3 in DNA: TGCAGTGCTAAGTTAGACAGGGGTTTCACAGATACGCAGTATTTT.

This clonotype was detected many times. The chain has TRBV28 and TRBJ1-2, with D unclear. The CDR3 totals 14 residues. The ends were cut back, 6 bases at V and 2 bases at J, with 13 bases in the middle. Germline CDR1 and CDR2: MDHEN and SYDVKM. The CDR3 nucleotides read TGTGCCAGCAGCCCGGGGAGTGCGAACTATGGCTACACCTTC. This gives the protein CASSPGSANYGYTF.

This clonotype was seen a handful of times. The J gene is TRBJ2-1, the V gene TRBV7-2; 10 bases fit TRBD2. The V segment lost 5 bases and the J segment 4 bases; nucleotides outside the gene matches: 8. The CDR3 covers 16 residues. Germline V gives CDR1 SGHTA, CDR2 FQGNSA. CDR3 residues: CASSPGLATYYNEQFF. The CDR3 DNA is TGTGCCAGCAGCCCGGGACTAGCGACTTATTACAATGAGCAGTTCTTC.

The chain carries TRBV4-3 and TRBJ1-6; D is undetermined. V was pared by 0 bases and J by 4 bases, with 7 bases between. Germline values: CDR1 LGHNA, CDR2 YSLEER. The CDR3 spans 15 residues. The CDR3 DNA reads as TGCGCCAGCAGCCAAGAGGGCCAGTATAATTCACCCCTCCACTTT. Translating it yields CASSQEGQYNSPLHF.

This clonotype was counted a few times. The chain couples TRBV4-1 to TRBJ2-4; D might be TRBD2 (5 bases). V lost 1 base and J lost 9, with 13 bases in between. Looked up from germline, CDR1 is MGHRA and CDR2 is YSYEKL. The CDR3 runs 14 residues. CDR3 residues: CASSQVSGVPIQYF. The DNA for the CDR3 is TGCGCCAGCAGCCAAGTCTCCGGGGTGCCCATTCAGTACTTC.

This clonotype occurred many times. The chain combines TRBV7-2 with TRBJ2-5; 7 bases are shared with TRBD2. The trim removed 5 bases at V and 1 base at J, leaving 13 bases unmatched. The germline V gene has CDR1 SGHTA and CDR2 FQGNSA. CDR3 length: 17 amino acids. CDR3 loop: CASSPTPLIAGQETQYF. The CDR3 nucleotides read TGTGCCAGCAGCCCCACCCCGCTGATAGCGGGCCAAGAGACCCAGTACTTC.